These 14 T cell receptor beta chains came from one sample sequenced in a study of tumor-infiltrating lymphocytes in oesophageal squamous cell carcinoma. TCRdb ran MiXCR on the PCR reads and lists one entry per CDR3 protein. The top ten clones hold roughly a quarter of a sample with approximately 12,000 distinct CDR3 sequences, around half of them seen once. The sample taken for sequencing was esophageal tumor tissue. The receptors stem from a male donor with esophageal squamous cell carcinoma.

Points on this clonotype: A read error may produce the germline difference seen at one junction end. This chain uses TRBV7-9 with TRBJ2-1; a weak D match, TRBD2 (6 bases). The CDR3 totals 13 residues. Looked up from germline, CDR1 is SEHNR and CDR2 is FQNEAQ (reference sequence). For the CDR3, the DNA is TGTGCTAGCAGCCTCACCGGGACTGGGGAGCAGTTCTTC. Protein sequence: CASSLTGTGEQFF.

This clonotype showed up just a few times. This could be a read error, since a much larger clone is one nucleotide away. The CDR3 reads CASSLGGREQFF. Written as DNA, the CDR3 is TGTGCCAGCAGCTTGGGAGGGAGGGAGCAGTTCTTC. V usage is TRBV5-4 and J usage is TRBJ2-5, with D possibly matching TRBD2 (6 bases). The J call may be wrong; the DNA end is better matched by TRBJ2-1. Germline V gene lookup returns CDR1 SGHNT and CDR2 YYREEE (reference sequence). CDR3 length: 12 residues.

The chain links TRBV11-1 to TRBJ2-1, with D unclear. The germline V and J ends were trimmed by 5 bases and 0 bases, with 8 bases remaining between them. The CDR3 sequence is 14 residues long. Germline lookup yields CDR1 SGHAT and CDR2 FQDESV (reference sequence). The CDR3 loop is CASSAVGSYNEQFF. DNA of the CDR3: TGTGCCAGCAGCGCCGTAGGCTCCTACAATGAGCAGTTCTTC.

The chain is built from TRBV28 and TRBJ2-1; 12 bases map to TRBD2. CDR3 length: 15 amino acids. Germline values: CDR1 MDHEN, CDR2 SYDVKM. Trimming took 5 bases from V and 13 from J; bases not matched to a gene: 12. The CDR3 DNA sequence: TGTGCCAGCAGTCCACCGACTAGCGGGGGAGGGACCCAGTTCTTC. Amino acids: CASSPPTSGGGTQFF.

The chain links TRBV7-4 to TRBJ2-3; 7 bases line up with TRBD1. After removal of 7 bases from V and 2 bases from J, the junction contained 3 bases not matched to a gene. This CDR3 comprises 13 residues. Germline V gene sequence: CDR1 SGHVT, CDR2 SQSDAQ. DNA for the CDR3: TGTGCCAGCAAGGACAGGAACACAGATACGCAGTATTTT. Protein product: CASKDRNTDTQYF.

Remarks on this clonotype: A read error is likely, as this CDR3 ends without the conserved phenylalanine or tryptophan. The limits of the CDR3 on the DNA are not certain, so only TCRdb's listed CDR3 is given. The J gene is TRBJ1-1, the V gene TRBV25-1; the table's D call, TRBD1, has no DNA check behind it. Termini included, the CDR3 measures 15 amino acids. CDR1 and CDR2 (germline): MGHDK, SYGVNS. CDR3 protein: CAERFIAISPSILVM.

This rearrangement joins TRBV7-9 to TRBJ2-2; possibly TRBD2 for D (6 bases). The germline CDR1 and CDR2 sequences are SEHNR and FQNEAQ (reference sequence). The CDR3 length is 15 residues. Trimming removed 0 bases from V and 7 bases from J, with 12 bases in between. CDR3 nucleotide sequence: TGTGCCAGCAGCTTAGCGGCGGGGACGGGCGGGGAGCTGTTTTTT. As protein: CASSLAAGTGGELFF.

This chain links TRBV7-2 with TRBJ1-1; 12 nucleotides agree with TRBD2. The end of the DNA aligns better with TRBJ2-1, so the J call may be wrong. The CDR3 length is 16 residues. The germline CDR1 and CDR2 sequences are SGHTA and FQGNSA. Written as DNA, the CDR3 is TGTGCCAGCAGCTTAGGAAGACTAGCGGGAGCGAATGAGCAGTTCTTC. This gives the protein CASSLGRLAGANEQFF.

This clonotype was seen just once. This chain joins TRBV7-2 and TRBJ2-1; no reliable D call. The DNA end lines up better with TRBJ2-7; the J call may be wrong. The CDR3 covers 14 residues. Germline V gene sequence: CDR1 SGHTA, CDR2 FQGNSA. CDR3 sequence reads: CASSLVVFSYEQYF. The CDR3 nucleotides are TGTGCCAGCAGCTTAGTTGTTTTCTCCTACGAGCAGTACTTC.

The chain carries TRBV7-2 and TRBJ2-5, with TRBD2 matching over 14 bases. The J call may be wrong; the DNA end is better matched by TRBJ2-7. CDR1 SGHTA and CDR2 FQGNSA come from the germline V gene. The CDR3 extends over 18 amino acids. The chain's CDR3 is CASSFPTSGRAYAGEQYF. The CDR3 DNA is TGTGCCAGCAGCTTCCCGACTAGCGGGAGGGCATATGCTGGCGAGCAGTACTTC.

This clonotype showed up just once. Here the CDR3 DNA reads TGTGCCAGCAGCCTCAACCTAGCGGGTTACAATGAGCAGTTCTTC. Protein product: CASSLNLAGYNEQFF. The V gene is TRBV12-3 or TRBV12-4, the J gene TRBJ2-1, with TRBD2 matching 8 bases. The ends lost 6 bases at V and 4 bases at J; junction bases unmatched: 8. The CDR3 contains 15 residues.

In its sample, this clonotype was seen many times. V is TRBV6-6 and J is TRBJ2-1; D call uncertain. In germline, CDR1 is MNHNY, CDR2 SVGAGI (reference sequence). Trimming pared 2 bases from V and 5 bases from J, leaving 7 bases between. This CDR3 spans 13 amino acids. In DNA, the CDR3 is TGTGCCAGCAGTTACAGGGTCGACAATGAGCAGTTCTTC. Residues: CASSYRVDNEQFF.

Details on this clonotype: The junction does not match germline at one end; this may be a read error. The chain employs TRBV7-7 and TRBJ2-3; TRBD2 agrees at 12 bases. Near its end, the DNA agrees better with TRBJ2-7, so the J call may be wrong. Germline CDR1 SSHAT, CDR2 FNYEAQ (reference sequence). This CDR3 comprises 14 residues. CDR3: CASSLTSGGYEQYF. The CDR3 DNA sequence: TGTGCTAGCAGCTTGACTAGCGGGGGCTACGAGCAGTACTTC.

The J gene is TRBJ1-5, the V gene TRBV7-2; TRBD1 is a possible D gene (5 bases). V gave up 5 bases and J gave up 7 bases, with 9 bases separating them. CDR1 and CDR2 from the germline V gene are SGHTA and FQGNSA. The CDR3 contains 12 residues. As DNA, the CDR3 is TGTGCCAGCAGCGGAGGGGAGCAGCCCCAGCATTTT. Amino acids: CASSGGEQPQHF. Based on the CDR3 plus reference TRBV7-2 and TRBJ1-5, the full variable domain is GAGVSQSPSNKVTEKGKDVELRCDPISGHTALYWYRQSLGQGLEFLIYFQGNSAPDKSGLPSDRFSAERTGGSVSTLTIQRTQQEDSAVYLCASSGGEQPQHFGDGTRLSIL.